This T cell receptor beta chain was observed in a study of blood T cells in healthy people across ages. This clonotype showed up many times. This CDR3 spans 15 amino acids. Trimming removed 1 base from V and 2 bases from J; junction bases left unmatched: 4. CDR1 and CDR2 (germline): LGHNA, YNFKEQ. A sample-barcoded 5' primer and a J-beta primer mix were used in a second PCR of roughly 7 to 12 cycles. Using its own MiXCR run on the 5' RACE reads, TCRdb lists one record per CDR3 protein. The sample has some 900,000 distinct CDR3 sequences; about 48% are singletons. The sequence came from a man aged 25 to 40 in good health. Sequenced sample: blood. This sequence joins TRBV4-2 and TRBJ2-5, with TRBD2 identical over 7 bases. CDR3 protein: CASSQGVAGQETQYF. As DNA, the CDR3 is TGTGCCAGCAGCCAAGGGGTAGCGGGTCAAGAGACCCAGTACTTC.